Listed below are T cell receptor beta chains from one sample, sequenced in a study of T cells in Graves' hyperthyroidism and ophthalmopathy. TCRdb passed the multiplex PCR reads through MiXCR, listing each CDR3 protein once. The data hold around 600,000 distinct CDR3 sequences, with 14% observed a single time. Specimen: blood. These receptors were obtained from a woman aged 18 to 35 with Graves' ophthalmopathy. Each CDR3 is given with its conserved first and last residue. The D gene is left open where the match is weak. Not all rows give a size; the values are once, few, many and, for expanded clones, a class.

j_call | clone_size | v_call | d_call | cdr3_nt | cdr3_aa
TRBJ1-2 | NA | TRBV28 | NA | TGTGCCAGCAACGAGTTTAACTATGGCTACACCTTC | CASNEFNYGYTF
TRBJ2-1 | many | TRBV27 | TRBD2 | TGTGCCAGCAGTTTATCTAGTTGGGGACTAGCGGCCCAGGAGCAGTTCTTC | CASSLSSWGLAAQEQFF
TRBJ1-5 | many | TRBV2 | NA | TGTGCCAGCAGTGACGGGTCGACAACGGGCAATCAGCCCCAGCATTTT | CASSDGSTTGNQPQHF
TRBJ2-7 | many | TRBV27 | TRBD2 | TGTGCCAGCACAAGCGGGACTAGCGGGAGAAACGAGCAGTACTTC | CASTSGTSGRNEQYF
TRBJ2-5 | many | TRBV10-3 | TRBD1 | TGTGCCATCAGTCCCCAGGGGGACAGGGTAGAGACCCAGTACTTC | CAISPQGDRVETQYF
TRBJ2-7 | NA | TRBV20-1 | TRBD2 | TGCAGTGCTAGAGAAAGTCGACTAGCGGGAGTGGGGGGGCGCGAGCAGTACTTC | CSARESRLAGVGGREQYF
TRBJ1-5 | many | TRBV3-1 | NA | TGTGCCAGCAGCCAAGATAGTGGGGGGCATCAGCCCCAGCATTTT | CASSQDSGGHQPQHF
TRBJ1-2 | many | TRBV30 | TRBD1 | TGTGCCTGGAGTGTCGACAGGGCCTATGGCTACACCTTC | CAWSVDRAYGYTF
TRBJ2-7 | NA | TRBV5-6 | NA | TGTGCCAGCAGCTTGGAGACCGGGACTTCACGATTC | CASSLETGTSRF
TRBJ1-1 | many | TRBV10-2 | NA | TGCGCCAGCAGTGATGCGGGAACCATGAACACTGAAGCTTTCTTT | CASSDAGTMNTEAFF
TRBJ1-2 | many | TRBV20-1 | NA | TGCAGTGCTAGGGCAGGGTCGGGTGGCTACACCTTC | CSARAGSGGYTF
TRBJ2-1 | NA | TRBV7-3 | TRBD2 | TGTGCCAGCAGCCAAGATCCCGAACTAGCGGGAGTAGGGAATGAGCAGTTCTTC | CASSQDPELAGVGNEQFF
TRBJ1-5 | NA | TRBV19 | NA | TGTGCCAGTACCCAGGACGGTTTTAGCAATCAGCCCCAGCATTTT | CASTQDGFSNQPQHF
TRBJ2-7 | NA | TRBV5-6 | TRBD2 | TGTGCCAGCAGCTTGAATGTCGCTAGCGGGAGATCAGTGTACGAGCAGTACTTC | CASSLNVASGRSVYEQYF
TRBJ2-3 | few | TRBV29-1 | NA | TGCAGCGCCACGTTCGATACGCAGTATTTT | CSATFDTQYF
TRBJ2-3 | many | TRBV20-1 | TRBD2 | TGCAGTGCTAGAGCGGGACTAGCGGGAGGGCGACATACGCAGTATTTT | CSARAGLAGGRHTQYF